This TCR beta chain was profiled in a study of beta chain features in type 1 diabetes. The study, taken as a whole, reports: All four CD4+ subsets of Type 1 diabetes patients contained TCRB CDR3s that were moderately but significantly shorter.

TCRB transcripts that were expressed got sequenced, as all of the isolated RNA had been reverse transcribed. TCRdb's table, derived via immunoSEQ multiplex PCR, lists solely in-frame clones and lacks some. The sample has about 700,000 clones; roughly an eighth are singletons. Details on this clone: The antigen remains unidentified.

After removal of 6 bases from V and 7 bases from J, the junction contained 10 bases not matched to a gene. The CDR3 spans 15 residues. CDR1 and CDR2 from the germline V gene are SQVTM and ANQGSEA. This chain links TRBV29-1 with TRBJ1-4; 11 bases agree with TRBD1. The clonotype was recovered from a man aged 18 to 30 with type 1 diabetes. Input material: naive CD4+ T cells from blood. The CDR3 coding sequence is TGCAGCGTCGGTACCCCGGGACAGGGGGGTGAAAAACTGTTTTTT. Translating it yields CSVGTPGQGGEKLFF.